The 21 T cell receptor beta chains reported below all come from one sample, sequenced in a study of blood T cell repertoires in COVID-19. Libraries were prepared by immunoSEQ multiplex PCR; TCRdb keeps only in-frame clonotypes and omits some of them. The sample records about 140,000 clones, about 87% being singletons. Sequencing input: peripheral blood. Receptors were obtained from a human donor in a cohort sampled during active COVID-19.

This sequence joins TRBV18 and TRBJ2-1; the match to TRBD2 covers 10 bases. Germline-derived CDR1 and CDR2 are KGHSH and LQKENI. The CDR3 runs to 17 residues. Trimming cost V 3 bases and J 7 bases; bases outside gene matches: 12. CDR3 coding DNA: TGTGCCAGCTCACCCACTACCCTAGCGGGAGATTTGAATGAGCAGTTCTTC. Protein: CASSPTTLAGDLNEQFF.

V and J are TRBV6-5 and TRBJ2-2; 8 nucleotides line up with TRBD2. In germline, CDR1 is MNHEY, CDR2 SVGAGI. This CDR3 contains 14 residues. Unmatched junction bases numbered 3, after V lost 6 bases and J lost 3 bases. In DNA, the CDR3 is TGTGCCAGCAGCCTGGGACTAGACACCGGGGAGCTGTTTTTT. Protein sequence: CASSLGLDTGELFF.

V usage is TRBV19 and J usage is TRBJ1-5; D not resolved. Germline loops: CDR1 LNHDA, CDR2 SQIVND (reference sequence). The length of the CDR3 is 13 residues. Trimming took 4 bases from V and 5 from J, leaving 9 bases between them. CDR3 in amino acids: CASSTQRDQPQHF. In nucleotides, the CDR3 is TGTGCCAGTAGTACCCAGAGGGATCAGCCCCAGCATTTT.

This clone was seen once. The chain is built from TRBV12-3 or TRBV12-4 and TRBJ2-1; possibly TRBD1 for D (6 bases). The V gene lost 0 bases and the J gene lost 10 bases, with 10 bases spanning the gap. The CDR3 covers 13 residues. In DNA form, the CDR3 reads TGTGCCAGCAGTTTAGCGCAGGGGTCCGAGCAGTTCTTC. Translated, it gives CASSLAQGSEQFF.

The J gene is TRBJ1-6, the V gene TRBV6-5; D unresolved. The germline V gene encodes CDR1 MNHEY and CDR2 SVGAGI. This CDR3 region has 15 residues. V lost 4 bases and J 6 bases, leaving 13 bases between the germline ends. The CDR3 DNA reads as TGTGCCAGCAGTTCCAACCCCCTAACTAATTCACCCCTCCACTTT. Translated, it gives CASSSNPLTNSPLHF.

The CDR3 loop is CSASQGGYF. For the CDR3, the DNA is TGCAGTGCTAGTCAAGGCGGTTATTTT. This chain connects TRBV20-1 to TRBJ2-3, with unresolved D. Trimming stripped 3 bases from V and 15 bases from J, with 10 bases between. Germline CDR1 reads DFQATT; CDR2 reads SNEGSKA (reference sequence). CDR3 size: 9 residues.

This chain connects TRBV14 to TRBJ2-3; 13 bases match TRBD2. The V gene's germline CDR1 is SGHDN and CDR2 FVKESK. The CDR3 runs 19 residues. V dropped 3 bases and J dropped 5; count of bases not matched to a gene: 14. The CDR3 reads CASSHTTPGLAGSVDTQYF. CDR3 in DNA: TGTGCCAGCAGCCATACCACTCCGGGACTAGCGGGAAGTGTAGATACGCAGTATTTT.

This clone was observed a handful of times. J is TRBJ1-5 and V is TRBV4-1; 8 bases align to TRBD1. V trimming: 4 bases; J trimming: 10 bases; junction bases outside the gene matches: 12. The length of the CDR3 is 15 residues. Germline values: CDR1 MGHRA, CDR2 YSYEKL. CDR3: CASSLEVTGEKPQHF. Written as DNA, the CDR3 is TGCGCCAGCAGCCTAGAGGTGACAGGGGAAAAACCCCAGCATTTT.

This clone was observed a handful of times. This sequence joins TRBV5-1 and TRBJ2-2; 8 nucleotides align to TRBD1. The CDR3 consists of 15 residues. V shed 0 bases and J 4 bases; nucleotides not matched to a gene: 2. Germline CDR1 SGHRS, CDR2 YFSETQ. The CDR3 bases are TGCGCCAGCAGCTTGGGACAGGGGATCACCGGGGAGCTGTTTTTT. Translated, it gives CASSLGQGITGELFF.

J is TRBJ1-5 and V is TRBV10-2; 7 bases match TRBD1. V trimming: 2 bases; J trimming: 1 base; junction bases outside the gene matches: 2. The germline V gene has CDR1 WSHSY and CDR2 SAAADI. The CDR3 extends over 15 amino acids. The CDR3 loop is CASSEQGGSNQPQHF. The CDR3 coding sequence is TGCGCCAGCAGTGAGCAGGGGGGAAGCAATCAGCCCCAGCATTTT.

The chain employs TRBV5-1 and TRBJ2-2, with a weak D call TRBD1 (6 bases). Germline V gene sequence: CDR1 SGHRS, CDR2 YFSETQ. Trimming cost V 0 bases and J 4 bases, with 10 bases left between them. The CDR3 sequence is 15 residues long. The CDR3, as DNA: TGCGCCAGCAGCTTGGGGACAGAAATCACCGGGGAGCTGTTTTTT. Translated: CASSLGTEITGELFF.

This sequence joins TRBV6-5 and TRBJ2-1; perhaps TRBD1 as D (6 bases). This CDR3 has 14 amino acids. Germline CDR1 reads MNHEY; CDR2 reads SVGAGI. Trimming left V 6 bases short and J 6 bases short, with 15 bases between. The CDR3 DNA follows: TGTGCCAGCAGCCCGATACAGGGTGTCAATGAGCAGTTCTTC. It translates to CASSPIQGVNEQFF.

The gene calls are TRBV7-2 and TRBJ2-5, with 7 nucleotides matching TRBD2. CDR3 size: 13 residues. V was clipped by 8 bases and J by 2 bases; unmatched bases: 5. Per the germline V gene, CDR1 is SGHTA and CDR2 is FQGNSA. The CDR3, as DNA: TGTGCCAGCCAAAGCGGGGCACAAGAGACCCAGTACTTC. Encoded protein: CASQSGAQETQYF. The full variable domain, completed using reference TRBV7-2 and TRBJ2-5, is GAGVSQSPSNKVTEKGKDVELRCDPISGHTALYWYRQSLGQGLEFLIYFQGNSAPDKSGLPSDRFSAERTGGSVSTLTIQRTQQEDSAVYLCASQSGAQETQYFGPGTRLLVL.

The chain employs TRBV28 and TRBJ1-5; D call uncertain. CDR3 size: 13 residues. V lost 4 bases, J lost 3 bases, and 7 bases lay in between. The germline V gene has CDR1 MDHEN and CDR2 SYDVKM. The DNA of the CDR3 is TGTGCCAGCAGTTATTCTCCCAATCAGCCCCAGCATTTT. Encoded protein: CASSYSPNQPQHF.

This rearrangement joins TRBV5-1 to TRBJ2-5, with 9 nucleotides matching TRBD1. The length of the CDR3 is 15 residues. CDR1 and CDR2 from the germline V gene are SGHRS and YFSETQ. V lost 4 bases, J lost 1 base, and 5 bases stayed unmatched. CDR3 sequence (DNA): TGCGCCAGCAGCCAGGGACAGGGACCCCAAGAGACCCAGTACTTC. This encodes CASSQGQGPQETQYF.

This rearrangement joins TRBV30 to TRBJ1-2; 7 bases match TRBD1. Germline V gene sequence: CDR1 GTSNPN, CDR2 SVGIG (reference sequence). The CDR3 spans 12 residues. V shed 8 bases, J shed 4 bases, and the junction held 7 bases outside the gene matches. Here the CDR3 reads CAQTGTVYGYTF. CDR3 in DNA: TGTGCCCAAACCGGGACAGTCTATGGCTACACCTTC.

The V call is TRBV7-2, the J call TRBJ1-5; D not resolved. CDR1 and CDR2 (germline): SGHTA, FQGNSA. The CDR3 contains 13 residues. Trimming took off 5 bases at V and 2 bases at J, with 7 bases between the two ends. The CDR3 region is CASSIVGNQPQHF. The CDR3 nucleotides read TGTGCCAGCAGCATAGTCGGCAATCAGCCCCAGCATTTT.

This clone occurred a few times. The gene calls are TRBV5-1 and TRBJ2-3, with TRBD1 as a possible D gene (5 bases). The germline V gene has CDR1 SGHRS and CDR2 YFSETQ. The CDR3 loop spans 18 amino acids. V was pared by 4 bases and J by 0 bases, with 21 bases between. The DNA for the CDR3 is TGCGCCAGCAGCAACTCGGCACAGGCCGCTCGGAGCACAGATACGCAGTATTTT. It yields the protein CASSNSAQAARSTDTQYF.

The chain employs TRBV11-3 and TRBJ2-5; TRBD2 might be the D (5 bases). Germline V gene data show CDR1 as SGHNT and CDR2 as YENEEA. Trimming removed 5 bases from V and 5 bases from J, with 12 bases in between. The CDR3 loop spans 13 amino acids. CDR3 residues: CASSPPGGETQYF. The CDR3 bases are TGTGCCAGCAGCCCACCAGGCGGGGAGACCCAGTACTTC.

CDR3 bases: TGTGCCAGCATATCACAGGCTAGTCGCATTCAGTACTTC. Protein: CASISQASRIQYF. This chain uses TRBV11-3 with TRBJ2-4, with D perhaps TRBD1 (5 bases). V lost 7 bases to trimming and J lost 9 bases, with 16 bases between them. CDR1 is SGHNT and CDR2 is YENEEA in the germline V gene. This CDR3 contains 13 residues.

About this clone itself: Additional DNA sequences in this sample encode the identical CDR3. Here the CDR3 DNA reads TGTGCCAGCAGCTTAGGACAGGGGGCAAACAATGAGCAGTTCTTC. This sequence encodes CASSLGQGANNEQFF. The rearrangement links TRBV7-8 to TRBJ2-1; 10 nucleotides match TRBD1. The CDR3 spans 15 residues. J gave up 5 bases and V 1 base, and 2 bases lay outside the gene matches. Germline values: CDR1 SGHVS, CDR2 FQNEAQ.